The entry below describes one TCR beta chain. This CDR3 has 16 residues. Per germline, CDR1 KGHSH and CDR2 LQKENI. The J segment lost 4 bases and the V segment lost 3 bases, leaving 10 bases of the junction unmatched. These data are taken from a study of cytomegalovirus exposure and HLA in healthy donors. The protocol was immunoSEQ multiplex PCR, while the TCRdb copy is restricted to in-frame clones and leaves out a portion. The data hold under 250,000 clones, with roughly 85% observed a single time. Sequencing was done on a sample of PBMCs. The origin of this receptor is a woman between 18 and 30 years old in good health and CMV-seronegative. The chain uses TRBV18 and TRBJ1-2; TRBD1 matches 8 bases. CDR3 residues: CASSPNDNRGAYGYTF. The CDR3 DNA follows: TGTGCCAGCTCACCTAACGATAACAGGGGGGCCTATGGCTACACCTTC.